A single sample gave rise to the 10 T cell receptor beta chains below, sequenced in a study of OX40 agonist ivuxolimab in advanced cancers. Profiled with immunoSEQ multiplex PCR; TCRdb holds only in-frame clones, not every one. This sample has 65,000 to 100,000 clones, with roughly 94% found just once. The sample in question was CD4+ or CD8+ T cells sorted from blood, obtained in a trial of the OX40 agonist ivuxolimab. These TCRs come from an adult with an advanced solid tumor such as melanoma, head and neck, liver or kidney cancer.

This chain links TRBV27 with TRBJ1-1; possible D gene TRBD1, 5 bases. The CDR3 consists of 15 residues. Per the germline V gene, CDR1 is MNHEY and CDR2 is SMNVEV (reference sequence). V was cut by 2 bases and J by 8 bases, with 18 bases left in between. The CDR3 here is CASSLTPGLRVEAFF. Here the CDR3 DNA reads TGTGCCAGCAGTTTAACCCCGGGACTACGGGTCGAAGCTTTCTTT.

CDR3 region: CASSVAAVDTQYF. Written as DNA, the CDR3 is TGTGCCAGCAGCGTAGCCGCAGTAGATACGCAGTATTTT. This chain uses TRBV9 with TRBJ2-3; no definite D call. The V gene lost 0 bases and the J gene lost 5 bases, with 7 bases spanning the gap. The length of the CDR3 is 13 residues. Germline V gives CDR1 SGDLS, CDR2 YYNGEE. Using reference TRBV9 and TRBJ2-3 for the parts outside the CDR3, the full variable domain is DSGVTQTPKHLITATGQRVTLRCSPRSGDLSVYWYQQSLDQGLQFLIQYYNGEERAKGNILERFSAQQFPDLHSELNLSSLELGDSALYFCASSVAAVDTQYFGPGTRLTVL.

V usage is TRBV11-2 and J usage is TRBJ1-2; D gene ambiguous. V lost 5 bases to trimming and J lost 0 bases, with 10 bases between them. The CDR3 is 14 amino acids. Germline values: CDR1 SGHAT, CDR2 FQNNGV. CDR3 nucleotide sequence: TGTGCCAGCAGCCAAGCCGTGTCTAACTATGGCTACACCTTC. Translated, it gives CASSQAVSNYGYTF.

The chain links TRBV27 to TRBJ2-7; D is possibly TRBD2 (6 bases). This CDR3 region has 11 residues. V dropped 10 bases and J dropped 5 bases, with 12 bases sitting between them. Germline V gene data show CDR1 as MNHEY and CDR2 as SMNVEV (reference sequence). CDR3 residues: CATQGGHEQYF. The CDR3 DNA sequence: TGTGCCACCCAGGGAGGCCACGAGCAGTACTTC.

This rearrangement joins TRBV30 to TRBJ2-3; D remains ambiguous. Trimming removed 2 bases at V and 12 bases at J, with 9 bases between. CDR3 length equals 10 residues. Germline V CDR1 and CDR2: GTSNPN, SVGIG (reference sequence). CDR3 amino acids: CAWSHSLQYF. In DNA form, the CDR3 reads TGTGCCTGGAGTCATAGTTTACAGTATTTT. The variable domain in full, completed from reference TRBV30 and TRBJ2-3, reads SQTIHQWPATLVQPVGSPLSLECTVEGTSNPNLYWYRQAAGRGLQLLFYSVGIGQISSEVPQNLSASRPQDRQFILSSKKLLLSDSGFYLCAWSHSLQYFGPGTRLTVL.

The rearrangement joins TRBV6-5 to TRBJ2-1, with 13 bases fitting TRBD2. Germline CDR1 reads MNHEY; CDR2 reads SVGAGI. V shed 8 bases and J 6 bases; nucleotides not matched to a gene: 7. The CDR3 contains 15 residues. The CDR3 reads CASGEGLAGFNEQFF. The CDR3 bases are TGTGCCAGCGGGGAGGGACTAGCGGGGTTCAATGAGCAGTTCTTC.

This chain's CDR3 is CASSLGAGGPTDTQYF. In nucleotides, the CDR3 is TGCGCCAGCAGCTTGGGAGCGGGAGGGCCTACAGATACGCAGTATTTT. The chain combines TRBV5-1 with TRBJ2-3; TRBD2 matches 10 bases. This CDR3 comprises 16 residues. Germline-derived CDR1 and CDR2 are SGHRS and YFSETQ. With 0 bases clipped from V and 3 bases from J, the junction kept 4 bases outside the gene matches.

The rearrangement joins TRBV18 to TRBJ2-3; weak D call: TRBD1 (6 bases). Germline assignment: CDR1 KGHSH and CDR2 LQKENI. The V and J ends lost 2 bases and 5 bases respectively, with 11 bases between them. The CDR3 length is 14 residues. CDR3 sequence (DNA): TGTGCCAGCTCACCAGGGGACACAGAAGATACGCAGTATTTT. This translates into CASSPGDTEDTQYF.

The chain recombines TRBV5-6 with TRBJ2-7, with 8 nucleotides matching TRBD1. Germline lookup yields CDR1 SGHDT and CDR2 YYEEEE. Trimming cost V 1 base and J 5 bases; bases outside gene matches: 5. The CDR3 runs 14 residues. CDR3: CASSLLPGGHEQYF. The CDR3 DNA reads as TGTGCCAGCAGCTTGTTGCCAGGGGGCCACGAGCAGTACTTC.

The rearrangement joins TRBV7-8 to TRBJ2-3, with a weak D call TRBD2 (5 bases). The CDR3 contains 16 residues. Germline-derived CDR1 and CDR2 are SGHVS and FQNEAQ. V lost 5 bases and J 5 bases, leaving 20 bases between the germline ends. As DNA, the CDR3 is TGTGCCAGCAGCCCCCCGGAGGCAGGCGTGGGAGATACGCAGTATTTT. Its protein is CASSPPEAGVGDTQYF.